This T cell receptor beta chain was retrieved from a study of technical replicates of blood from a few donors. The data were produced by immunoSEQ multiplex PCR, yet TCRdb's version contains in-frame clones alone and is incomplete. Found here are around 80,000 clones, just over 90% of them singletons; the top ten hold around 0.25%. Per the germline V gene, CDR1 is LGHNA and CDR2 is YNFKEQ. The junction had 3 bases not matched to a gene; V was cut back by 2 bases and J by 1 base. The CDR3 extends over 15 amino acids. The clonotype comes from a human donor in good health. Specimen: T cells isolated from PBMCs. The chain couples TRBV4-2 to TRBJ2-3, with 7 bases identical to TRBD2. This CDR3 is CASSQPAGRTDTQYF. As DNA, the CDR3 is TGTGCCAGCAGCCAACCAGCGGGGCGCACAGATACGCAGTATTTT.